The T cell receptor beta chain under discussion was sequenced for a study of human T cells and chemical hapten exposure. Findings of the study overall: Expanded TCRs made up significantly more big CDR3 similarity clusters than controls did.

As the library was built, unique molecular identifiers were attached to individual cDNA molecules. Authors' data handling: Samples ranged from 23,224 to 690,600 TCRs, with a median of roughly 95,000. Each CDR3 protein gets one entry after TCRdb re-called the RACE reads with MiXCR. The V and J calls shown here were made by TCRdb, not taken from the authors' results. This sample has 350,000 to 450,000 distinct CDR3 sequences, with 4.5% to 6% found just once. This clonotype was counted many times. Its antigen is as yet unknown. Germline V gives CDR1 SGHNT, CDR2 YENEEA. The CDR3 consists of 12 residues. The V end lost 8 bases, the J end lost 2 bases, and 6 bases lay between the germline ends. Sample time point: pre-sensitization, week 0. Noted treatment: therapeutic diphenylcyclopropenone sensitization with weekly scalp DPC. Participating donors were patients with alopecia, aged 18 to 70 years, considered appropriate candidates for DPC.

This TCR was sampled from a woman between 45 and 60 years old with alopecia areata. Some clones in this sample may be carry-over from other donors' samples. This chain uses TRBV11-3 with TRBJ2-2; no firm D call. The sequenced sample was whole blood, obtained in connection with sensitization to the hapten diphenylcyclopropenone (DPC). DNA of the CDR3: TGTGCCAGCGCCGGCAACACCGGGGAGCTGTTTTTT. This sequence encodes CASAGNTGELFF.